Listed here are 27 T cell receptor beta chains from one sample, sequenced in a study of shared clonotypes between healthy human individuals. The protocol was immunoSEQ multiplex PCR, while the TCRdb copy is restricted to in-frame clones and leaves out a portion. The table lists about 2.4 million clones, 90% to 95% of them singletons. Sequenced material: naive CD4+ T cells from PBMCs. This sample's subset: CD45RA+ positively selected. The receptors come from a man between 18 and 29 years old in good health. Some clones in this sample may be carry-over from other donors' samples.

This clone was recorded once. This chain uses TRBV4-2 with TRBJ2-7; D gene ambiguous. The V and J ends lost 4 bases and 2 bases respectively, with 12 bases between them. Looked up from germline, CDR1 is LGHNA and CDR2 is YNFKEQ. The CDR3 is 14 amino acids. For the CDR3, the DNA is TGTGCCAGCAGCCTAGGCCTAGGACCCTACGAGCAGTACTTC. Translation: CASSLGLGPYEQYF.

The genes are TRBV5-1 and TRBJ1-2, with D possibly TRBD1 on 6 matching bases. V was clipped by 4 bases and J by 6 bases, with 22 bases between them. The CDR3 contains 16 residues. The germline CDR1 and CDR2 sequences are SGHRS and YFSETQ. The CDR3 loop is CASSPPSGSGGDGYTF. Here the CDR3 DNA reads TGCGCCAGCAGCCCGCCGTCCGGGTCGGGGGGCGATGGCTACACCTTC.

The CDR3, as DNA: TGTGCCAGCAGTGAACTGCCCCAATATAACTATGGCTACACCTTC. It specifies CASSELPQYNYGYTF. V gene TRBV6-1 combines with J gene TRBJ1-2, with D hard to call. This CDR3 is built from 15 residues. CDR1 MNHNS and CDR2 SASEGT come from the germline V gene. The V gene lost 2 bases and the J gene lost 1 base, with 11 bases spanning the gap.

The CDR3 sequence: CASSPGLAGEDEQYF. CDR3 nucleotides: TGTGCCAGCAGCCCAGGACTAGCGGGAGAGGACGAGCAGTACTTC. This sequence joins TRBV28 and TRBJ2-7, with 13 nucleotides matching TRBD2. Trimming cost V 6 bases and J 5 bases; bases outside gene matches: 7. The CDR3 spans 15 residues. CDR1 and CDR2 (germline): MDHEN, SYDVKM.

To note about this clone: The same CDR3 arises from other DNA sequences in this sample as well. This rearrangement joins TRBV18 to TRBJ1-1, with D possibly TRBD1 on 5 matching bases. The V gene's germline CDR1 is KGHSH and CDR2 LQKENI. The CDR3 has 13 amino acids. Trimming took 4 bases from V and 1 from J, leaving 7 bases between them. The CDR3 coding sequence is TGTGCCAGCTCACTGACAGAGAACACTGAAGCTTTCTTT. Translating it yields CASSLTENTEAFF.

The J gene is TRBJ2-7, the V gene TRBV5-8; 15 positions match TRBD2. Germline V gene data show CDR1 as SGHTS and CDR2 as YDEGEE. The CDR3 is 20 amino acids. The V gene end was trimmed by 4 bases and the J gene end by 0 bases; junction bases not matched to a gene: 14. DNA for the CDR3: TGTGCCAGCAGCCCCTTCAGAGGACTAGCGGGAGGGCCTAGCTCCTACGAGCAGTACTTC. This translates into CASSPFRGLAGGPSSYEQYF.

The rearrangement uses TRBV18 and TRBJ1-1; 8 positions match TRBD1. Germline loops: CDR1 KGHSH, CDR2 LQKENI. The CDR3 is 17 residues long. V shed 3 bases, J shed 5 bases, and the junction held 14 bases outside the gene matches. The CDR3 DNA reads TGTGCCAGCTCACCGTACCTACGAGACAGGGGAGGAACTGAAGCTTTCTTT. Its translation: CASSPYLRDRGGTEAFF.

This clone was seen more than once but under ten times. The identical CDR3 is also encoded by other nucleotide sequences in the sample. The chain has TRBV5-4 and TRBJ1-2; 7 nucleotides match TRBD1. Germline CDR1 is SGHNT and CDR2 is YYREEE (reference sequence). The CDR3 totals 12 residues. Unmatched junction bases numbered 1, after V lost 4 bases and J lost 4 bases. CDR3 sequence (DNA): TGTGCCAGCAGCCGGGACAGCTATGGCTACACCTTC. Translating gives CASSRDSYGYTF. Drawing the rest from reference TRBV5-4 and TRBJ1-2, the complete variable domain is ETGVTQSPTHLIKTRGQQVTLRCSSQSGHNTVSWYQQALGQGPQFIFQYYREEENGRGNFPPRFSGLQFPNYSSELNVNALELDDSALYLCASSRDSYGYTFGSGTRLTVV.

The chain couples TRBV5-4 to TRBJ2-5; tentatively, D is TRBD2 (6 bases). Per germline, CDR1 SGHNT and CDR2 YYREEE (reference sequence). V dropped 3 bases and J dropped 3 bases, with 15 bases sitting between them. The CDR3 sequence is 15 residues long. CDR3 nucleotides: TGTGCCAGCAGCTCCACCGCGGGGTCCGAAGAGACCCAGTACTTC. It yields the protein CASSSTAGSEETQYF. Looking up the rest from reference TRBV5-4 and TRBJ2-5 gives the full variable domain: ETGVTQSPTHLIKTRGQQVTLRCSSQSGHNTVSWYQQALGQGPQFIFQYYREEENGRGNFPPRFSGLQFPNYSSELNVNALELDDSALYLCASSSTAGSEETQYFGPGTRLLVL.

The chain uses TRBV18 and TRBJ1-1, with TRBD1 as a possible D gene (6 bases). The CDR3 consists of 15 residues. Germline values: CDR1 KGHSH, CDR2 LQKENI. Trimming shortened V by 4 bases and J by 1 base, and 13 bases separated the two germline ends. The CDR3 sequence: CASSRTAPGNTEAFF. The CDR3 bases are TGTGCCAGCTCACGGACAGCTCCAGGGAACACTGAAGCTTTCTTT.

The chain carries TRBV30 and TRBJ1-2; 9 bases are shared with TRBD1. The germline V gene encodes CDR1 GTSNPN and CDR2 SVGIG (reference sequence). The length of the CDR3 is 13 residues. The V segment lost 6 bases and the J segment 3 bases; nucleotides outside the gene matches: 5. CDR3 region: CACGQGNDYGYTF. CDR3 DNA: TGTGCCTGTGGACAGGGGAACGACTATGGCTACACCTTC.

V usage is TRBV29-1 and J usage is TRBJ2-7, with D perhaps TRBD1 or TRBD2 (5 bases each). The V gene lost 7 bases and the J gene lost 3 bases, with 16 bases spanning the gap. Looked up from germline, CDR1 is SQVTM and CDR2 is ANQGSEA. The CDR3 covers 13 residues. CDR3 loop: CSAQGLGGYEQYF. The CDR3 DNA reads as TGCAGCGCCCAGGGTCTTGGGGGCTACGAGCAGTACTTC.

The chain couples TRBV29-1 to TRBJ2-7, with D possibly TRBD1 on 6 matching bases. Germline V gene sequence: CDR1 SQVTM, CDR2 ANQGSEA. The CDR3 totals 13 residues. Trimming shortened V by 3 bases and J by 2 bases, and 11 bases separated the two germline ends. CDR3 region: CSVEAGVAYEQYF. CDR3 DNA sequence: TGCAGCGTTGAGGCAGGGGTGGCCTACGAGCAGTACTTC.

The sample holds one count of this clone. The chain employs TRBV28 and TRBJ2-1; the D call may be TRBD1 or TRBD2 (6 bases each). The germline V and J ends were trimmed by 5 bases and 8 bases, with 19 bases remaining between them. CDR1 MDHEN and CDR2 SYDVKM come from the germline V gene. This CDR3 comprises 15 residues. The CDR3 DNA follows: TGTGCCAGCAGTATAGGGGGACTCCTGGGAGATGAGCAGTTCTTC. Protein product: CASSIGGLLGDEQFF.

This clone was detected only once. Additional DNA sequences in this sample encode the identical CDR3. This chain uses TRBV18 with TRBJ2-7; 10 nucleotides align to TRBD1. CDR3 length equals 14 residues. Losses at the gene ends were 3 bases for V and 4 bases for J; bases not matched to a gene: 3. From germline, CDR1 is KGHSH and CDR2 LQKENI. CDR3 sequence (DNA): TGTGCCAGCTCACCTCGGGACAGGGGATACGAGCAGTACTTC. Amino acid sequence: CASSPRDRGYEQYF.

The chain couples TRBV14 to TRBJ2-5; no reliable D call. Germline CDR1 reads SGHDN; CDR2 reads FVKESK. This CDR3 region has 13 residues. The V end was cut by 3 bases, the J end by 0 bases, with 5 bases between. CDR3 protein: CASSHGYQETQYF. CDR3 bases: TGTGCCAGCAGCCACGGGTACCAAGAGACCCAGTACTTC.

This clone was recorded only once. V is TRBV18 and J is TRBJ1-2; D not resolved. V was cut by 8 bases and J by 0 bases, with 7 bases left in between. The germline gives CDR1 KGHSH, CDR2 LQKENI. The CDR3 has 12 amino acids. CDR3: CASRDPNYGYTF. The CDR3 DNA reads TGTGCCAGCCGAGACCCTAACTATGGCTACACCTTC.

This chain joins TRBV7-9 and TRBJ2-7, with TRBD1 as a possible D gene (6 bases). This CDR3 contains 17 residues. In germline, CDR1 is SEHNR, CDR2 FQNEAQ (reference sequence). The V end was cut by 4 bases, the J end by 5 bases, with 24 bases between. In DNA, the CDR3 is TGTGCCAGCAGCTCCCCAAAGGGGGACCCCCACCGGGACGAGCAGTACTTC. Amino acid sequence: CASSSPKGDPHRDEQYF.

The CDR3 DNA follows: TGTGCCAGCAGACCGTCCGGGACTCTTTTTATTGGGGGTGCCCAGCATTTT. Translation: CASRPSGTLFIGGAQHF. The chain uses TRBV28 and TRBJ1-5, with a tentative D call TRBD1 (5 bases). The CDR3 has 17 amino acids. With 6 bases removed from V and 11 bases from J, the gap between germline ends came to 29 bases. The V gene's germline CDR1 is MDHEN and CDR2 SYDVKM. The full variable domain, rest sourced from reference TRBV28 and TRBJ1-5, is DVKVTQSSRYLVKRTGEKVFLECVQDMDHENMFWYRQDPGLGLRLIYFSYDVKMKEKGDIPEGYSVSREKKERFSLILESASTNQTSMYLCASRPSGTLFIGGAQHFGDGTRLSIL.

The V and J genes are TRBV25-1 and TRBJ1-4; D not certain. V lost 2 bases and J 7 bases, leaving 14 bases between the germline ends. The CDR3 consists of 15 residues. CDR1 is MGHDK, CDR2 SYGVNS, per germline. For the CDR3, the DNA is TGTGCCAGCAGTGAACACTCGAGACCCGGTGAAAAACTGTTTTTT. Its translation is CASSEHSRPGEKLFF.

The V gene is TRBV28, the J gene TRBJ1-2, with 10 bases aligning to TRBD1. Trimming took 1 base from V and 0 from J; bases not matched to a gene: 5. The germline V gene has CDR1 MDHEN and CDR2 SYDVKM. The CDR3 runs to 17 residues. The CDR3 region has the DNA TGTGCCAGCAGTTTATTGGGACAGGGGAGAGCTAACTATGGCTACACCTTC. Translated: CASSLLGQGRANYGYTF.

This chain connects TRBV28 to TRBJ1-1, with no clear D. From germline, CDR1 is MDHEN and CDR2 SYDVKM. Trimming cost V 6 bases and J 5 bases, with 10 bases left between them. The CDR3 totals 12 residues. The CDR3 sequence: CASSPPRTEAFF. In DNA form, the CDR3 reads TGTGCCAGCAGCCCTCCTCGTACTGAAGCTTTCTTT.

The rearrangement joins TRBV2 to TRBJ2-7, with 7 bases matching TRBD2. CDR1 SNHLY and CDR2 FYNNEI come from the germline V gene. V shed 6 bases and J 3 bases; nucleotides not matched to a gene: 11. The CDR3 sequence is 15 residues long. The CDR3 spells CASSYGRGGSYEQYF. The CDR3 DNA sequence: TGTGCCAGCAGCTATGGGAGGGGCGGGAGCTACGAGCAGTACTTC.

A remark on this clone: Other DNA sequences in this sample translate to the same CDR3. V gene TRBV28 combines with J gene TRBJ2-1, with a possible D match to TRBD1 (6 bases). The CDR3 consists of 16 residues. The germline V and J ends were trimmed by 3 bases and 0 bases, with 12 bases remaining between them. Germline CDR1 is MDHEN and CDR2 is SYDVKM. The CDR3 DNA sequence: TGTGCCAGCAGTTTGTTTGGGGGCAGCTCCTACAATGAGCAGTTCTTC. It specifies CASSLFGGSSYNEQFF.

J is TRBJ2-2 and V is TRBV19; D may correspond to TRBD1 or TRBD2 (5 bases each). The CDR3 covers 17 residues. V was clipped by 7 bases and J by 5 bases, with 23 bases between them. Germline values: CDR1 LNHDA, CDR2 SQIVND (reference sequence). The CDR3 DNA sequence: TGTGCCAGTAACGATCCGAGCCGGGGCATCCCAACCGGGGAGCTGTTTTTT. Translation gives CASNDPSRGIPTGELFF.

The J gene is TRBJ2-3, the V gene TRBV11-3, with D maybe TRBD1 (5 bases). V was trimmed by 5 bases and J by 2 bases, leaving 14 bases between them. The CDR3 has 15 residues. Germline V gene lookup returns CDR1 SGHNT and CDR2 YENEEA. The CDR3 DNA reads as TGTGCCAGCAGCGAGCGACAGATAAACACAGATACGCAGTATTTT. Translation gives CASSERQINTDTQYF.

This chain connects TRBV5-1 to TRBJ2-1; no clear D gene. Trimming stripped 1 base from V and 10 bases from J, with 6 bases between. This CDR3 is 11 amino acids long. The germline gives CDR1 SGHRS, CDR2 YFSETQ. CDR3 DNA: TGCGCCAGCAGCTTGCTAGGGGAGCAGTTCTTC. Its protein is CASSLLGEQFF. The variable domain in full, with the rest retrieved from reference TRBV5-1 and TRBJ2-1, is KAGVTQTPRYLIKTRGQQVTLSCSPISGHRSVSWYQQTPGQGLQFLFEYFSETQRNKGNFPGRFSGRQFSNSRSEMNVSTLELGDSALYLCASSLLGEQFFGPGTRLTVL.